What follows are 15 T cell receptor beta chains derived from one specimen sequenced in a study of breast tumors, draining lymph nodes, adjacent tissues. In TCRdb, the multiplex PCR reads were re-called with MiXCR into one record per CDR3 protein. The repertoire holds 200,000 or so distinct CDR3 sequences, with approximately 31% as singletons. Axillary draining lymph nodes of breast cancer patients supplied the node samples. Input material: axillary lymph node tissue. The origin of the receptors is a female donor with breast cancer. Some clones in this sample may be carry-over from other donors' samples.

CDR3 bases: TGTGCCAGCTCACCACAGTCAGGGTCCGGGGAGCTGTTTTTT. Amino acids: CASSPQSGSGELFF. The chain employs TRBV18 and TRBJ2-2; weak D call: TRBD1 (5 bases). The V and J ends lost 1 base and 6 bases respectively, with 9 bases between them. The CDR3 contains 14 residues. Germline V gene sequence: CDR1 KGHSH, CDR2 LQKENI. The variable domain in full, with the rest retrieved from reference TRBV18 and TRBJ2-2, is NAGVMQNPRHLVRRRGQEARLRCSPMKGHSHVYWYRQLPEEGLKFMVYLQKENIIDESGMPKERFSAEFPKEGPSILRIQQVVRGDSAAYFCASSPQSGSGELFFGEGSRLTVL.

The chain uses TRBV20-1 and TRBJ2-5, with 9 bases that match TRBD1. Germline CDR1 DFQATT, CDR2 SNEGSKA (reference sequence). CDR3 length: 15 amino acids. Trimming at V came to 0 bases and at J to 5 bases, leaving 7 bases not matched to a gene. The CDR3 DNA follows: TGCAGTGCTAGAGATAGTGGGGACAGGGCTGAGACCCAGTACTTC. Protein sequence: CSARDSGDRAETQYF.

This clonotype was observed many times. The V gene is TRBV5-5, the J gene TRBJ2-1; TRBD2 aligns across 9 bases. The CDR3 has 14 amino acids. J lost 8 bases, V lost 2 bases, and 5 bases had no gene match. Germline lookup yields CDR1 SGHKS and CDR2 YYEKEE (reference sequence). The CDR3, as DNA: TGTGCCAGCAGCTTTTTTGGCGGGGGGGATGAGCAGTTCTTC. This encodes CASSFFGGGDEQFF.

The rearrangement links TRBV7-9 to TRBJ2-2, with D perhaps TRBD1 or TRBD2 (6 bases each). Germline loops: CDR1 SEHNR, CDR2 FQNEAQ (reference sequence). This CDR3 region has 13 residues. Trimming shortened V by 1 base and J by 8 bases, and 8 bases separated the two germline ends. The CDR3 region has the DNA TGTGCCAGCAGCTTAGTAGGGGGGGGGGAGCTGTTTTTT. It translates to CASSLVGGGELFF.

This clonotype occurred many times. This rearrangement joins TRBV12-3 or TRBV12-4 to TRBJ2-5, with D perhaps TRBD1 (6 bases). The V and J ends lost 4 bases and 5 bases respectively, with 11 bases between them. The CDR3 is made up of 13 amino acids. The CDR3 sequence: CASSSLDRETQYF. Written as DNA, the CDR3 is TGTGCCAGCAGTTCACTCGACAGGGAGACCCAGTACTTC.

With respect to this clonotype: A much larger clonotype is one base distant, so this may be a read error. The chain carries TRBV6-5 and TRBJ1-4; D uncertain. The germline V gene encodes CDR1 MNHEY and CDR2 SVGAGI. The CDR3 is made up of 17 amino acids. CDR3 sequence (DNA): TGTGCCAGCAGTTACTCGATATTATCGGGAGCTAATGAAAAACGGTTTTTT. Translation: CASSYSILSGANEKRFF.

The rearrangement links TRBV10-2 to TRBJ1-5, with TRBD1 identical over 7 bases. Germline V gene sequence: CDR1 WSHSY, CDR2 SAAADI. The junction had 7 bases not matched to a gene; V was cut back by 3 bases and J by 5 bases. The CDR3 extends over 15 amino acids. CDR3 residues: CASSDDREPYQPQHF. As DNA, the CDR3 is TGCGCCAGCAGTGACGACAGGGAGCCGTATCAGCCCCAGCATTTT.

This clonotype was seen at least ten times. V gene TRBV5-1 combines with J gene TRBJ2-7; perhaps TRBD2 as D (6 bases). This CDR3 is 14 amino acids long. Per germline, CDR1 SGHRS and CDR2 YFSETQ. Trimming removed 2 bases from V and 0 bases from J, with 9 bases in between. CDR3 loop: CASSFSGGSYEQYF. DNA for the CDR3: TGCGCCAGCAGCTTTAGCGGAGGCTCCTACGAGCAGTACTTC.

This clonotype was seen repeatedly, ten times or more. The CDR3 loop reads CSARVAGNTGELFF. Written as DNA, the CDR3 is TGCAGTGCTAGAGTAGCGGGGAACACCGGGGAGCTGTTTTTT. The chain is built from TRBV20-1 and TRBJ2-2, with TRBD2 matching over 7 bases. Per the germline V gene, CDR1 is DFQATT and CDR2 is SNEGSKA (reference sequence). CDR3 length: 14 residues. V gave up 1 base and J gave up 1 base; unmatched junction bases: 0.

This clonotype was observed at least ten times. J is TRBJ2-5 and V is TRBV20-1; tentatively, D is TRBD2 (6 bases). The CDR3 consists of 13 residues. V was pared by 2 bases and J by 5 bases, with 12 bases between. Germline V CDR1 and CDR2: DFQATT, SNEGSKA (reference sequence). The CDR3 here is CSARPSSEETQYF. CDR3 nucleotides: TGCAGTGCTAGACCCTCTAGCGAGGAGACCCAGTACTTC.

This clonotype was recorded only once. A much larger clone lies a single base off, so this may be a read error. Since no conserved phenylalanine or tryptophan closes the CDR3, a read error is the likely cause. The V gene is TRBV6-1, the J gene TRBJ2-7; maybe TRBD1 (6 bases). V was clipped by 6 bases and J by 5 bases, with 11 bases between them. The CDR3 has 12 amino acids. Germline values: CDR1 MNHNS, CDR2 SASEGT. CDR3 sequence: CASRENRDEQYL. Here the CDR3 DNA reads TGTGCCAGCAGGGAGAACAGGGACGAGCAGTACCTC.

Comment on this clonotype: One base away lies a much larger clone, so this may be a sequencing read error. This sequence joins TRBV3-1 and TRBJ2-5; 7 bases fit TRBD1. This CDR3 contains 15 residues. The germline V gene has CDR1 LGHDT and CDR2 YNNKEL (reference sequence). The DNA for the CDR3 is TGTCCCAGCAGCCAGGGACAGTACAACCAAGAGACCCAGTACTTC. It encodes CPSSQGQYNQETQYF.

This clonotype was seen many times. This chain joins TRBV7-8 and TRBJ2-5; tentative D call: TRBD2 (6 bases). Trimming cost V 2 bases and J 4 bases, with 14 bases left between them. The CDR3 is 15 amino acids. From germline, CDR1 is SGHVS and CDR2 FQNEAQ. This CDR3 is CASSLPATRGETQYF. The CDR3, as DNA: TGTGCCAGCAGCTTACCCGCGACTAGGGGAGAGACCCAGTACTTC.

The V and J genes are TRBV20-1 and TRBJ1-1, with D unclear. Between the trimmed V and J ends, which lost 3 bases and 5 bases, there was a span of 19 bases. The germline V gene encodes CDR1 DFQATT and CDR2 SNEGSKA (reference sequence). The CDR3 covers 15 residues. The CDR3 sequence: CSASEDGGVRTEAFF. CDR3 sequence (DNA): TGCAGTGCTAGTGAGGACGGTGGGGTACGGACTGAAGCTTTCTTT.

This clonotype came up many times. In nucleotides, the CDR3 is TGCAGCGTGACTAGCGGGGGACACAATGAGCAGTTCTTC. It specifies CSVTSGGHNEQFF. The gene calls are TRBV29-1 and TRBJ2-1; 12 positions match TRBD2. This CDR3 contains 13 residues. The germline V gene encodes CDR1 SQVTM and CDR2 ANQGSEA. Unmatched junction bases numbered 2, after V lost 6 bases and J lost 5 bases.